The rows below give T cell receptor beta chains drawn from one sample of a study of T-cell reconstitution after alpha-beta-depleted transplantation in children. Using its own MiXCR run on the PCR reads, TCRdb lists one record per CDR3 protein. The sample includes approximately 800,000 distinct CDR3 sequences, approximately 15% of them seen just once. Sequenced here: PBMCs, mostly from graft donor cells, sampled 360 days after TCRalphabeta/CD19-depleted stem cell transplant. These receptor sequences come from a male patient under 18 who had a stem cell transplant for acute lymphoblastic leukemia, so the T cells may come from the graft donor. Each CDR3 is given with its conserved first and last residue. D genes are given only for firm matches. Size is omitted from some rows. Given values are once, few, many or a class for expanded clones.

d_call	v_call	clone_size	j_call	cdr3_nt	cdr3_aa
-	TRBV5-1	many	TRBJ2-3	TGCGCCAGCAGCTTGGTCGCAGGGCCCCTCACAGATACGCAGTATTTT	CASSLVAGPLTDTQYF
-	TRBV5-4	-	TRBJ2-1	TGTGCCAGCAGCTTGGGGACAGAGATTTCCTACAATGAGCAGTTCTTC	CASSLGTEISYNEQFF
-	TRBV5-1	few	TRBJ2-3	TGCGCCAGCAGCGGTCGCACCTTCACAGATACGCAGTATTTT	CASSGRTFTDTQYF
TRBD2	TRBV19	few	TRBJ2-2	TGTGCCAGTAGACTTAGCGGGAGTCTCGGGGAGCTGTTTTTT	CASRLSGSLGELFF
-	TRBV12-3/TRBV12-4	many	TRBJ2-4	TGTGCCAGCAGACCAGGGGGGTTGACCAAAAACATTCAGTACTTC	CASRPGGLTKNIQYF
-	TRBV20-1	-	TRBJ2-3	TGCAGTGCTAGCCGACTCACAGATACGCAGTATTTT	CSASRLTDTQYF
-	TRBV20-1	many	TRBJ2-3	TGCAGTGCCACTGGGGGTGGCACAGATACGCAGTATTTT	CSATGGGTDTQYF
-	TRBV11-2	-	TRBJ1-6	TGTGCCAGCAGCTCCCCCGGGGTGTCACCCCTCCACTTT	CASSSPGVSPLHF
-	TRBV15	many	TRBJ1-2	TGTGCCACCAGCAGAGATCTCGCAGGGGCTACCTACACCTTC	CATSRDLAGATYTF
-	TRBV29-1	-	TRBJ2-3	TGCAGCGTCAGGGGCCCGTTTCAGTTAGATACGCAGTATTTT	CSVRGPFQLDTQYF
TRBD1	TRBV9	-	TRBJ2-1	TGTGCCAGCAGCCCACGGACAGGGGGGAACAATGAGCAGTTCTTC	CASSPRTGGNNEQFF
TRBD2	TRBV29-1	few	TRBJ2-7	TGCAGCGTTCAAGGCGGGAGGGCTTACGAGCAGTACTTC	CSVQGGRAYEQYF
-	TRBV18	-	TRBJ2-5	TGTGCCAGCTCACCTTCGGGGTTTGGAGAGACCCAGTACTTC	CASSPSGFGETQYF
-	TRBV14	few	TRBJ2-1	TGTGCCAGCAGCCTTTTTGGGGGTGCCAATGAGCAGTTCTTC	CASSLFGGANEQFF
-	TRBV29-1	-	TRBJ1-4	TGCAGCGTTGAAGATCGACGAGGAAAACTGTTTTTT	CSVEDRRGKLFF